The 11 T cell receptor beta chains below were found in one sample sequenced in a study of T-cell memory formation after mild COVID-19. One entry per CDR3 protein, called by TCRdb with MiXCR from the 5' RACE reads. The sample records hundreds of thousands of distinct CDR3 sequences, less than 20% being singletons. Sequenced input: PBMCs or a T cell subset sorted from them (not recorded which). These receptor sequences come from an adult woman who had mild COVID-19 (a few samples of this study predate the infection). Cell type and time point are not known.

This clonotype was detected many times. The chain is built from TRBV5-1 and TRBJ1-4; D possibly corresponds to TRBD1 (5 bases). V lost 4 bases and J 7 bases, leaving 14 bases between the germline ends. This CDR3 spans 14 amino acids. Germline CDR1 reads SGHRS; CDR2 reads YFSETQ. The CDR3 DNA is TGCGCCAGCAGCCCTGGGACCCGTGGTGAAAAACTGTTTTTT. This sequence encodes CASSPGTRGEKLFF. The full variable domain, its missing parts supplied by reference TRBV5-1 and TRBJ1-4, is KAGVTQTPRYLIKTRGQQVTLSCSPISGHRSVSWYQQTPGQGLQFLFEYFSETQRNKGNFPGRFSGRQFSNSRSEMNVSTLELGDSALYLCASSPGTRGEKLFFGSGTQLSVL.

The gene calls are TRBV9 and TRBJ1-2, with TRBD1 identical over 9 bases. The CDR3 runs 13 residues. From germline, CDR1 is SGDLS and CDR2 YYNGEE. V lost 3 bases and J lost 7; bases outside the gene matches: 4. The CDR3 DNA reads TGTGCCAGCAGCGACAGGGGGCTAGGTGGCTACACCTTC. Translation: CASSDRGLGGYTF.

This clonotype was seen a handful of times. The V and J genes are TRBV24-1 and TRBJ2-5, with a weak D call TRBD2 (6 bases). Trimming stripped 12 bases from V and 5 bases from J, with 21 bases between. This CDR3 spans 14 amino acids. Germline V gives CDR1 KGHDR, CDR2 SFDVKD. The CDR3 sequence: CAAYYPGERETQYF. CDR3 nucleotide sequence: TGTGCCGCCTACTATCCGGGGGAACGGGAGACCCAGTACTTC.

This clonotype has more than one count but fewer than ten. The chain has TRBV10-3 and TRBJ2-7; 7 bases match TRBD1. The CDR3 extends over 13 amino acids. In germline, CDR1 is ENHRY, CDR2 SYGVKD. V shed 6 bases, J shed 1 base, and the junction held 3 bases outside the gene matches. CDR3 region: CAIRTGSSYEQYF. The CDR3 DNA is TGTGCCATCAGGACAGGGAGTTCCTACGAGCAGTACTTC.

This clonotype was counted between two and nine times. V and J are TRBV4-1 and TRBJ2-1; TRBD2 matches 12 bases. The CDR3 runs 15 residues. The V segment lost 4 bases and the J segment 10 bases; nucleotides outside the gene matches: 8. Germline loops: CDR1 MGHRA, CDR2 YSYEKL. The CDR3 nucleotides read TGCGCCAGCAGCCCGGGACTAGCGGGCGTCGGAGAGCAGTTCTTC. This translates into CASSPGLAGVGEQFF.

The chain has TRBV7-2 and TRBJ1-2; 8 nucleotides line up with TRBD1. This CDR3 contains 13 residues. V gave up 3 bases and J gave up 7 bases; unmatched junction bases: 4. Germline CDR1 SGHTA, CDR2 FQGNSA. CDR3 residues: CASSLTGECGYTF. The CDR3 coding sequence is TGTGCCAGCAGCTTGACAGGGGAATGTGGCTACACCTTC.

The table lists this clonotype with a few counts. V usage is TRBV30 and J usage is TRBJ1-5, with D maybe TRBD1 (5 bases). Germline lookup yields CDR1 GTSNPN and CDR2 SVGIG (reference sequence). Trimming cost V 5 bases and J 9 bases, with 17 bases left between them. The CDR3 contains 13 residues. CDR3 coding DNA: TGTGCCTGGGGGGAGGAGGGGTTAAGGCCCCAGCATTTT. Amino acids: CAWGEEGLRPQHF.

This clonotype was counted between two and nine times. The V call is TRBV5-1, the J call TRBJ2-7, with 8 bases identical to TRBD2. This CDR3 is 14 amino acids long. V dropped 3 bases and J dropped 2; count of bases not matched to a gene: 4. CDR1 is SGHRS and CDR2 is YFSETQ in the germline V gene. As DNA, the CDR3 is TGCGCCAGCAGCTGGACTAGCCTTACCTACGAGCAGTACTTC. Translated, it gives CASSWTSLTYEQYF.

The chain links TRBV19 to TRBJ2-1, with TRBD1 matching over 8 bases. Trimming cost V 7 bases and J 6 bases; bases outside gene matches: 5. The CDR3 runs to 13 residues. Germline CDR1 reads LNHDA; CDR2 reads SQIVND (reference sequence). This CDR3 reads CASTNTGGNEQFF. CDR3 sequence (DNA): TGTGCCAGTACCAACACAGGGGGCAATGAGCAGTTCTTC.

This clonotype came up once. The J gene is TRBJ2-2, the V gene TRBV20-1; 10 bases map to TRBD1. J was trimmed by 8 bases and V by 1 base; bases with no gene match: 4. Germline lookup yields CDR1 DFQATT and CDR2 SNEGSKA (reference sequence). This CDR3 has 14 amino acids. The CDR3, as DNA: TGCAGTGCTAGAGTGGGACAGGGGATAGGGGAGCTGTTTTTT. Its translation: CSARVGQGIGELFF.

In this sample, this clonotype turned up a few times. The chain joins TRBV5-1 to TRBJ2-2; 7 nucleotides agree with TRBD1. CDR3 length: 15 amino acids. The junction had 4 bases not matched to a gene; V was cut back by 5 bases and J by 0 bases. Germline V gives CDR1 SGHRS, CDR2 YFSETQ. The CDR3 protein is CASRLDRSNTGELFF. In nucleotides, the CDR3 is TGCGCCAGCAGACTGGACAGGTCGAACACCGGGGAGCTGTTTTTT.